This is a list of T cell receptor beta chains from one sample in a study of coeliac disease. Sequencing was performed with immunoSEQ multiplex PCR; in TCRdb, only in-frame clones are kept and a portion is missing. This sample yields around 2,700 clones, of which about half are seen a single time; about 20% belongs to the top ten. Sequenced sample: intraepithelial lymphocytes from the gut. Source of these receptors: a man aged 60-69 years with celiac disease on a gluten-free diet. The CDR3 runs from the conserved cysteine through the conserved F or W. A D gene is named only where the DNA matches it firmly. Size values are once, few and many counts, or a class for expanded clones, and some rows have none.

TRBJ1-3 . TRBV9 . TGTGCCAGCAGCGTAGGCCAAGGGGTTACCGGAAACACCATATATTTT CASSVGQGVTGNTIYF
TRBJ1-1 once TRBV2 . TGTGCCAGCAGTGATCGTCTCAGGAACACTGAAGCTTTCTTT CASSDRLRNTEAFF
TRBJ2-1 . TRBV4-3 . TGCGCCAGCAGCCAAGAGATCTCGGGCGGGGTATTTAATGAGCAGTTCTTC CASSQEISGGVFNEQFF
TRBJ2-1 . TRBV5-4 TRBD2 TGTGCCAGCAGCTTGGCTAGCGGAATACACAATGAGCAGTTCTTC CASSLASGIHNEQFF
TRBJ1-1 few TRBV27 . TGTGCCAGCAGTATGGGGGGGAACACTGAAGCTTTCTTT CASSMGGNTEAFF
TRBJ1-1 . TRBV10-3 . TGTGCCATCAGTGAGAATTTCATACAGGCAAACACTGAAGCTTTCTTT CAISENFIQANTEAFF
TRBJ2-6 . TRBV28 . TGTGCCAGCAGCCAAGCGCTACAGGGATCTGGGGCCAACGTCCTGACTTTC CASSQALQGSGANVLTF
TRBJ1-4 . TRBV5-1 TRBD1 TGCGCCAGCAGCTTGGGGGGACAGGGATTAGAAAAACTGTTTTTT CASSLGGQGLEKLFF
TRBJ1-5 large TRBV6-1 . TGTGCCAGCACTGGCGACAGTTCTCAGCCCCAGCATTTT CASTGDSSQPQHF
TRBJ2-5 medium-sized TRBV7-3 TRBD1 TGTGCCAGCAGCTTAACAGGGGGCGACGAGACCCAGTACTTC CASSLTGGDETQYF
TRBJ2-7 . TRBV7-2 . TGTGCCAGCAGCTTCTCTAGCTCCTACGAGCAGTACTTC CASSFSSSYEQYF
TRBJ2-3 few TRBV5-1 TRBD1 TGCGCCAGCAGCTGGGCCGGGACAGGGGGCCGTAGCACAGATACGCAGTATTTT CASSWAGTGGRSTDTQYF
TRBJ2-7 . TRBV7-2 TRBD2 TGTGCCAGCAGCTTCGGGGAGGGACTATCCTACGAGCAGTACTTC CASSFGEGLSYEQYF
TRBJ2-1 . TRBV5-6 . TGTGCCAGCAGCTTGAACAGGGTTTTTTCGCACAATGAGCAGTTCTTC CASSLNRVFSHNEQFF
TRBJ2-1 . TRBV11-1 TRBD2 TGTGCCAGCAGCTTAGTAGGCGGGAGGGCCGACAATGAGCAGTTCTTC CASSLVGGRADNEQFF
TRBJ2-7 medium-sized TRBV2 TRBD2 TGTGCCAGCACCAGACTAGCGGGGGGCTACGAGCAGTACTTC CASTRLAGGYEQYF
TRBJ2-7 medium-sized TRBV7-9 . TGTGCCAGCAGCTTATACGGGACTGACGAGCAGTACTTC CASSLYGTDEQYF
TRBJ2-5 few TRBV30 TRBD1 TGTGCCTGGAGCCTACAGGGGGAGACCCAGTACTTC CAWSLQGETQYF
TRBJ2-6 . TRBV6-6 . TGTGCCAGCAGTTACTCGTGGGGCGCTGGGGCCAACGTCCTGACTTTC CASSYSWGAGANVLTF
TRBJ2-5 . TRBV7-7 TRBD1 TGTGCTAGCAGCCTCCCGGGACAGGGGGAGACCCAGTACTTC CASSLPGQGETQYF
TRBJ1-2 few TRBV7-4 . TGTGCCAGCAGCTTAGGGACATACGGTGGCTACACCTTC CASSLGTYGGYTF
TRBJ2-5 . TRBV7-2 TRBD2 TGTGCCAGCAGCTTCGAGATAGCGGGAGAATTGGAGACCCAGTACTTC CASSFEIAGELETQYF
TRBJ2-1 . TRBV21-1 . TGTGCCAGCAGCAAAGTCGTAGCGGGAGGGCTTCGCAATGAGCAGTTCTTC CASSKVVAGGLRNEQFF
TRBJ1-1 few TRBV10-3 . TGTGCCATCAGGGGACTAGGGGGGTTAAAAACTGAAGCTTTCTTT CAIRGLGGLKTEAFF
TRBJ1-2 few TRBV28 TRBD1 TGTGCCAGCAGGGGGGACAGGGGGCTTGGCTACACCTTC CASRGDRGLGYTF
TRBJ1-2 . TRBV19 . TGTGCCAGTAAAACTCGGGAGAGGGATGGCTACACCTTC CASKTRERDGYTF
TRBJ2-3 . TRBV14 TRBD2 TGTGCCAGCAGCCAACCTAGCGGCATGCGGGATACGCAGTATTTT CASSQPSGMRDTQYF
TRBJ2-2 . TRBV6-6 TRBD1 TGTGCCAGCCGGACAGGGGACACCGGGGAGCTGTTTTTT CASRTGDTGELFF
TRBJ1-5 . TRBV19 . TGTGCCAGTAGAGGGGGTGATCAGCCCCAGCATTTT CASRGGDQPQHF
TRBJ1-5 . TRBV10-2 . TGCGCCAGCAGTCATGCGGGGGGCGAAGGAAATCAGCCCCAGCATTTT CASSHAGGEGNQPQHF
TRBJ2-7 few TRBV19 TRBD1 TGTGCCAGCCAGACAGGGGAGGACGACGAGCAGTACTTC CASQTGEDDEQYF
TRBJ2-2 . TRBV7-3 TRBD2 TGTGCCAGCAGCTTACTCGGACTAGCGGGGGATAACACCGGGGAGCTGTTTTTT CASSLLGLAGDNTGELFF
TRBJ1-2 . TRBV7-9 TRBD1 TGTGCCAGCAGCTCCGGACAGGGTAACTATGGCTACACCTTC CASSSGQGNYGYTF
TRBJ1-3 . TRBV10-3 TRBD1 TGTGCCATCAGGACCACAGGGGTGGGAAACACCATATATTTT CAIRTTGVGNTIYF
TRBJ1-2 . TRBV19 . TGTGCCAGTACTCGAGGCTATGGCTACACCTTC CASTRGYGYTF
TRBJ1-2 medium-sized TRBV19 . TGTGCCAGTAGTATTCCGGGGTATGGCTACACCTTC CASSIPGYGYTF
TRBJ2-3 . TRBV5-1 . TGCGCCAGCAGCTTGGCGGGGGGCATCACAGATACGCAGTATTTT CASSLAGGITDTQYF
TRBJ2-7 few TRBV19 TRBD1 TGTGCCAGTAGTTCCGACAGGGAAGGCGAGCAGTACTTC CASSSDREGEQYF
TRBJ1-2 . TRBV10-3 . TGTGCCGCGGGCGAGGACTATGGCTACACCTTC CAAGEDYGYTF
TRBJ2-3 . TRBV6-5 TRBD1 TGTGCCAGCAGTCTCGGGACAGGGCTTGGTCGGTATTTT CASSLGTGLGRYF
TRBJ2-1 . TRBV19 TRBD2 TGTGCCAGTAGTCCCTCTAGCGGGAGGGCCGATGAGCAGTTCTTC CASSPSSGRADEQFF
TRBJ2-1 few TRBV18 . TGTGCCAGCTCACCGTCAGGGAAGTACAATGAGCAGTTCTTC CASSPSGKYNEQFF
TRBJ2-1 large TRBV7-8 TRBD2 TGTGCCAGCCTGGCAACTAGCGGACCTGGCCGAGAGCAGTTCTTC CASLATSGPGREQFF
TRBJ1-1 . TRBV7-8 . TGTGCCAGCAGCCTGCGGCTTAACACTGAAGCTTTCTTT CASSLRLNTEAFF
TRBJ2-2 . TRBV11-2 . TGTGCCAGCAGTGGGACTTCTCCCGGGGAGCTGTTTTTT CASSGTSPGELFF
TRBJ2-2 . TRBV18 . TGTGCCAGCTCACTAGCGGTGAACACCGGGGAGCTGTTTTTT CASSLAVNTGELFF
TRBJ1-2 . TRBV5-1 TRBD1 TGCGCCAGCAGGAGAGGAGGGGGCGAGTACTATGGCTACACCTTC CASRRGGGEYYGYTF
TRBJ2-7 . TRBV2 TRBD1 TGTGCCAGCAGTGGGGACAGGGCCCACGAGCAGTACTTC CASSGDRAHEQYF
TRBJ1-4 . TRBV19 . TGTGCCACCCTAGGGCGACAGCCTAATGAAAAACTGTTTTTT CATLGRQPNEKLFF
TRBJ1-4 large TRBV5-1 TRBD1 TGCGCCAGCAGCCCAGGGACAGGGGTCAATGAAAAACTGTTTTTT CASSPGTGVNEKLFF
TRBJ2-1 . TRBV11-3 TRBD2 TGTGCCAGCAGCTTAGGGGGCGTAGCGGGAGACGCCTACAATGAGCAGTTCTTC CASSLGGVAGDAYNEQFF
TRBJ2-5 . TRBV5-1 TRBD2 TGCGCCAGCAGTTACAGCGGGGGGGAGATCCAAGAGACCCAGTACTTC CASSYSGGEIQETQYF
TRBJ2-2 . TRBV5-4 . TGTGCCAGCAGCTTGGAGGGGCCAGACACCGGGGAGCTGTTTTTT CASSLEGPDTGELFF
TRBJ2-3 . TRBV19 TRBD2 TGTGCCAGTAGTATATTTAGGACTAGCGGGGGCACAGATACGCAGTATTTT CASSIFRTSGGTDTQYF
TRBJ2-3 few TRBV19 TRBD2 TGTGCCAGTACCAATGAAGGACTAGCGGAGAGCACAGATACGCAGTATTTT CASTNEGLAESTDTQYF
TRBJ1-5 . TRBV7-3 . TGTGCCAGCAGCCCTGACAGGATAAGGGGCAATCAGCCCCAGCATTTT CASSPDRIRGNQPQHF
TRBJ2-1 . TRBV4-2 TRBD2 TGTGCCAGCAGCCAACTAGCGGGAGGGCCAAACAATGAGCAGTTCTTC CASSQLAGGPNNEQFF
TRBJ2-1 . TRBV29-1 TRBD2 TGCAGCGTTGTGAGGCTAGCGGGAGCCAATGAGCAGTTCTTC CSVVRLAGANEQFF
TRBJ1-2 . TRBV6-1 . TGTGCCAGCAGTGTTCAAGGGGGTAGCTATGGCTACACCTTC CASSVQGGSYGYTF